A selection of T cell receptor beta chains follows, all from one sample in a study of circulating tumor DNA in untreated peripheral T-cell lymphoma. TCRdb keeps only in-frame clones here, not all; method: immunoSEQ multiplex PCR. The data contain several hundred clones, about 85% of them seen just once; the ten biggest clones take up roughly 6.2%. Source material: cell-free DNA from blood serum. Receptors originate from a human donor with peripheral T-cell lymphoma. Each CDR3 is given with its conserved first and last residue. Fields, in order: D gene, V gene, clone size, J gene, CDR3 DNA, CDR3 protein. D genes are given only for firm matches. Only some rows state a clone size, as once, few, many or a class for expanded clones.

>-|TRBV2|-|TRBJ1-2
TGTGCCAGCAGTGTGGGAGGCTATGGCTACACCTTC
CASSVGGYGYTF
>-|TRBV19|-|TRBJ1-1
TGTGCCAGTAGTATTTATGAGAACACTGAAGCTTTCTTT
CASSIYENTEAFF
>-|TRBV15|-|TRBJ2-7
TGTGCCACCAGCAGAGGGAGAGAGGTTAACTACGAGCAGTACTTC
CATSRGREVNYEQYF
>TRBD2|TRBV9|-|TRBJ2-3
TGTGCCAGCAGCCCTCTAGCGGGACACGGCACAGATACGCAGTATTTT
CASSPLAGHGTDTQYF
>-|TRBV4-2|-|TRBJ1-6
TGTGCCAGCAGCCTACAACAGGGTGGTAATTCACCCCTCCACTTT
CASSLQQGGNSPLHF
>-|TRBV15|-|TRBJ2-3
TGTGCCACCAGCAGAGATCTCTTCAGGGGTACAGATACGCAGTATTTT
CATSRDLFRGTDTQYF
>TRBD2|TRBV9|-|TRBJ2-1
TGTGCCAGCAGCGAGCGGGGCTACAATGAGCAGTTCTTC
CASSERGYNEQFF
>-|TRBV7-2|-|TRBJ2-7
TGTGCCAGCAGCGAGGGGCTAGGGCAGTACTTC
CASSEGLGQYF
>-|TRBV4-2|-|TRBJ2-7
TGTGCCAGCAGCCAAGATCTAGTCAGCTCCTACGAGCAGTACTTC
CASSQDLVSSYEQYF
>-|TRBV14|-|TRBJ1-4
TGTGCCAGCAGTGAACATGCTGGTCTCCTAGTCGACAATGAAAAACTGTTTTTT
CASSEHAGLLVDNEKLFF
>-|TRBV28|-|TRBJ2-2
TGTGCCAGCAGTTTCCCCACCGGGGAGCTGTTTTTT
CASSFPTGELFF
>-|TRBV13|-|TRBJ1-1
TGTGCCAGCGAATCCGGGACGGAGGGGACTGAAGCTTTCTTT
CASESGTEGTEAFF
>-|TRBV13|-|TRBJ2-5
TGTGCCAGCAGCCTTCAGGGGATCCCCCAAGAGACCCAGTACTTC
CASSLQGIPQETQYF
>-|TRBV6-1|-|TRBJ1-5
TGTGCCAGCAGTGAGGGGGTGCAGGGCAGTCGTCAGCCCCAGCATTTT
CASSEGVQGSRQPQHF
>-|TRBV28|few|TRBJ2-1
TGTGCCAGCAGTAAGGGCTATGAGCAGTTCTTC
CASSKGYEQFF
>-|TRBV21-1|-|TRBJ1-5
TGTGCCAGCAGCGGAAGGGACGAAGGCTCTCAGCCCCAGCATTTT
CASSGRDEGSQPQHF
>-|TRBV11-2|-|TRBJ1-2
TGTGCCAGCAGCTTAGAGGGGGCCTCAAACTATGGCTACACCTTC
CASSLEGASNYGYTF
>-|TRBV12-2|-|TRBJ2-7
TGTGCAAGTCGCTTAGGGGGCGACTGTTACGAGCAGTACTTC
CASRLGGDCYEQYF
>-|TRBV5-1|-|TRBJ2-5
TGCGCCAGCAGCTTGGACCAAGAGACCCAGTACTTC
CASSLDQETQYF
>TRBD1|TRBV2|-|TRBJ1-3
TGTGCCAGCAGTGTACGGACAGGGGACCGGAGCTCTGGAAACACCATATATTTT
CASSVRTGDRSSGNTIYF
>-|TRBV2|-|TRBJ2-3
TGTGCCAGCAGGCCTACGAGGGCCCGAGGGGGAGATACGCAGTATTTT
CASRPTRARGGDTQYF
>TRBD1|TRBV6-5|-|TRBJ2-5
TGTGCCAGCACCCGGGGAACAGGGGTCGGGGCCCAGTACTTC
CASTRGTGVGAQYF
>-|TRBV6-1|few|TRBJ1-3
TGTGCCAGCACCTTTGGACAGGGAAACACCATATATTTT
CASTFGQGNTIYF
>-|TRBV9|-|TRBJ1-6
TGTGCCAGCAGCGACCCAGCCGGGGCGGGGAATTCACCCCTCCACTTT
CASSDPAGAGNSPLHF
>-|TRBV7-9|few|TRBJ1-4
TGTGCCAGCAGCCCCAACCGGGGGACGGGGGGTGAAAAACTGTTTTTT
CASSPNRGTGGEKLFF
>-|TRBV18|-|TRBJ2-2
TGTGCCAGCTCACCGCGCAACACCGGGGAGCTGTTTTTT
CASSPRNTGELFF
>-|TRBV30|-|TRBJ1-2
TGTGCCTGGAGCCACGCCGCTAACAACCCCGGCTACACCTTC
CAWSHAANNPGYTF
>-|TRBV7-3|-|TRBJ2-3
TGTGCCAGCAGCTTGGTCGTCACAGATACGCAGTATTTT
CASSLVVTDTQYF
>TRBD1|TRBV28|-|TRBJ1-1
TGTGCCAGCAGAGTACAGGGGGTTGAAGCTTTCTTT
CASRVQGVEAFF
>TRBD1|TRBV20-1|-|TRBJ1-2
TGCAGGACAGGGGATTTACGTGGCTACACCTTC
CRTGDLRGYTF
>-|TRBV18|-|TRBJ1-1
TGTGCCAGCTCACCAGGGACCACCAGGAATGAAGCTTTCTTT
CASSPGTTRNEAFF
>TRBD2|TRBV27|-|TRBJ2-3
TGTGCCGGGGATTGCGGGAGCGGAACAGATACGCAGTATTTT
CAGDCGSGTDTQYF
>-|TRBV9|-|TRBJ2-1
TGTGCCAGCAGCGTAGAGGCGGTGGGGGAGCAGTTCTTC
CASSVEAVGEQFF
>-|TRBV6-5|once|TRBJ1-5
TGTGCCAGCAGTGCAGACGGGGGGAGGCAGCCCCAGCATTTT
CASSADGGRQPQHF
>TRBD2|TRBV11-2|-|TRBJ2-1
TGTGCCAGCAGCCCCCTGAGGCTAGCGGGAGTTGATGAGCAGTTCTTC
CASSPLRLAGVDEQFF
>-|TRBV5-4|-|TRBJ2-7
TGTGCCAGCAGCTTGGGCTCAGGCCCCTACGAGCAGTACTTC
CASSLGSGPYEQYF
>-|TRBV5-1|once|TRBJ2-7
TGCGCCAGCAGCCCGCGGGACATCTACTACGAGCAGTACTTC
CASSPRDIYYEQYF
>TRBD1|TRBV25-1|-|TRBJ1-2
TGTGCCAGCACCGGGACAGGGGAGTATGGCTACACCTTC
CASTGTGEYGYTF
>-|TRBV18|once|TRBJ2-7
TGTGCCAGCTCACCAAGCGTCGAGCAGTACTTC
CASSPSVEQYF
>TRBD1|TRBV7-6|-|TRBJ2-5
TGTGCCAGCAGCTTAGACCAGGGGGCAGAGACCCAGTACTTC
CASSLDQGAETQYF
>-|TRBV19|-|TRBJ2-5
TGTGCCAGTACCCCAACAGTCAGTTCGAAAGAGACCCAGTACTTC
CASTPTVSSKETQYF